This T cell receptor (beta chain) was recorded in a study of control samples from healthy donors and cancer patients. Germline V gene sequence: CDR1 MNHEY, CDR2 SMNVEV (reference sequence). J was trimmed by 4 bases and V by 4 bases; bases with no gene match: 12. CDR3 length equals 16 residues. This table comes from immunoSEQ multiplex PCR, and its TCRdb copy is limited to in-frame clones, with some not included. This table holds 100,000 to 150,000 clones, 75% to 95% found once. This receptor was obtained from a man between 40 and 49 years old in good health. Sample: blood. The V gene is TRBV27, the J gene TRBJ1-2; 7 nucleotides agree with TRBD1. CDR3 nucleotides: TGTGCCAGCAGTTCCTCGGGGAAAGACAGGGTCTATGGCTACACCTTC. It codes for CASSSSGKDRVYGYTF.